The next 32 T cell receptor beta chains were all read from a single sample in a study of immune cell composition in non-small cell lung cancer (dated by TCRdb to about 2017). The library came from the immunoSEQ multiplex PCR assay. In TCRdb, the immuneACCESS table is reduced to in-frame sequences with V and J assigned. These tables do not hold every clone; where another copy was compared, an unresolved V gene accounts for under half, and the others remain unexplained. The sample table records thousands of clones; about four fifths of these occur just once. The top ten hold approximately 14% of the sample. Sequences were obtained from lung tumor tissue. These receptors were collected from a human donor with non-small cell lung cancer.

The V gene is TRBV7-2, the J gene TRBJ1-4; D is unresolved. Germline V lookup: CDR1 SGHTA, CDR2 FQGNSA. Trimming shortened V by 3 bases and J by 12 bases, and 20 bases separated the two germline ends. The CDR3 length is 15 residues. The chain's CDR3 is CASSLNPGPQRELFF. CDR3 DNA sequence: TGTGCCAGCAGCTTGAACCCTGGGCCTCAACGAGAACTGTTTTTT.

V usage is TRBV6-1 and J usage is TRBJ2-5; TRBD2 might be the D (7 bases). The CDR3 contains 14 residues. V was pared by 4 bases and J by 4 bases, with 13 bases between. Per germline, CDR1 MNHNS and CDR2 SASEGT. The CDR3 region is CASSGWGGRETQYF. In DNA form, the CDR3 reads TGTGCCAGCAGTGGCTGGGGGGGGCGAGAGACCCAGTACTTC.

The chain links TRBV2 to TRBJ1-1; D is ambiguous. This CDR3 has 14 amino acids. The V and J ends lost 4 bases and 1 base respectively, with 10 bases between them. The germline CDR1 and CDR2 sequences are SNHLY and FYNNEI. CDR3 nucleotides: TGTGCCAGCAGTGTTGCAGGAACGAACACTGAAGCTTTCTTT. The encoded protein is CASSVAGTNTEAFF.

The chain links TRBV5-6 to TRBJ1-2; the D is unclear. Germline V gene lookup returns CDR1 SGHDT and CDR2 YYEEEE. Trimming cost V 0 bases and J 8 bases, with 8 bases left between them. The CDR3 is 12 amino acids. In nucleotides, the CDR3 is TGTGCCAGCAGCTTGGATGGCAGGGGCTACACCTTC. Residues: CASSLDGRGYTF.

This chain connects TRBV18 to TRBJ2-1; no firm D call. Germline CDR1 and CDR2: KGHSH and LQKENI. Trimming removed 3 bases at V and 4 bases at J, with 13 bases between. The CDR3 extends over 15 amino acids. The CDR3 loop is CASSPYTKRYNEQFF. In DNA, the CDR3 is TGTGCCAGCTCACCTTATACTAAACGGTACAATGAGCAGTTCTTC.

The gene calls are TRBV5-6 and TRBJ2-5; weak D call: TRBD1 (5 bases). This CDR3 is 15 amino acids long. Germline assignment: CDR1 SGHDT and CDR2 YYEEEE. Trimming stripped 0 bases from V and 1 base from J, with 10 bases between. The CDR3: CASSLAQGPQETQYF. CDR3 DNA: TGTGCCAGCAGCTTGGCGCAGGGTCCCCAAGAGACCCAGTACTTC.

Comment on this clone: An end of the junction differs from the germline gene, which may be a read error. This chain links TRBV10-2 with TRBJ1-2; D is unresolved. The CDR3 spans 13 residues. The germline V gene has CDR1 WSHSY and CDR2 SAAADI. CDR3 amino acids: CSSSDPGAYGYTF. CDR3 nucleotide sequence: TGCTCCAGCAGTGACCCGGGAGCATATGGCTACACCTTC.

V is TRBV28 and J is TRBJ2-1; a weak D match, TRBD2 (7 bases). The V end lost 3 bases, the J end lost 6 bases, and 12 bases lay between the germline ends. The CDR3 has 14 amino acids. Germline V gene data show CDR1 as MDHEN and CDR2 as SYDVKM. The CDR3, as DNA: TGTGCCAGCAGTTTTGGAGGGGGGGGCAATGAGCAGTTCTTC. This encodes CASSFGGGGNEQFF. Together with reference TRBV28 and TRBJ2-1, the CDR3 gives the full variable domain: DVKVTQSSRYLVKRTGEKVFLECVQDMDHENMFWYRQDPGLGLRLIYFSYDVKMKEKGDIPEGYSVSREKKERFSLILESASTNQTSMYLCASSFGGGGNEQFFGPGTRLTVL.

The chain is built from TRBV15 and TRBJ1-2; TRBD1 matches 8 bases. From germline, CDR1 is LNHNV and CDR2 YYDKDF (reference sequence). The V segment lost 0 bases and the J segment 0 bases; nucleotides outside the gene matches: 12. This CDR3 region has 19 residues. This chain's CDR3 is CATSRDGPTGAGANYGYTF. CDR3 coding DNA: TGTGCCACCAGCAGAGATGGGCCGACAGGGGCCGGAGCTAACTATGGCTACACCTTC.

The chain uses TRBV15 and TRBJ2-7; 9 bases are a match to TRBD2. The CDR3 runs to 17 residues. V lost 1 base and J lost 8; bases outside the gene matches: 15. The germline V gene has CDR1 LNHNV and CDR2 YYDKDF (reference sequence). The CDR3, as DNA: TGTGCCACCAGCAGAGGGCTAGCGGGGCTAAACGGACTACAGCAGTACTTC. Encoded protein: CATSRGLAGLNGLQQYF.

The J gene is TRBJ2-3, the V gene TRBV30, with 12 nucleotides matching TRBD2. V gave up 2 bases and J gave up 0 bases; unmatched junction bases: 6. Germline-derived CDR1 and CDR2 are GTSNPN and SVGIG (reference sequence). The CDR3 sequence is 17 residues long. The CDR3 protein is CAWSIGLAGTSTDTQYF. The CDR3 nucleotides read TGTGCCTGGAGTATAGGACTAGCGGGGACTAGCACAGATACGCAGTATTTT. The full variable domain, completed using reference TRBV30 and TRBJ2-3, is SQTIHQWPATLVQPVGSPLSLECTVEGTSNPNLYWYRQAAGRGLQLLFYSVGIGQISSEVPQNLSASRPQDRQFILSSKKLLLSDSGFYLCAWSIGLAGTSTDTQYFGPGTRLTVL.

This rearrangement joins TRBV7-9 to TRBJ2-7; 11 nucleotides match TRBD1. Per germline, CDR1 SEHNR and CDR2 FQNEAQ (reference sequence). The CDR3 contains 16 residues. Losses at the gene ends were 4 bases for V and 2 bases for J; bases not matched to a gene: 7. The CDR3 protein is CASSYSDRGLTYEQYF. The CDR3 nucleotides are TGTGCCAGCAGCTATTCGGACAGGGGGCTCACCTACGAGCAGTACTTC.

The rearrangement links TRBV10-2 to TRBJ1-5; 10 bases align to TRBD1. This CDR3 comprises 15 residues. V lost 6 bases to trimming and J lost 4 bases; unmatched junction nucleotides: 6. The germline V gene has CDR1 WSHSY and CDR2 SAAADI. DNA for the CDR3: TGCGCCAGCAGCCCCGGACAGGGGGGAAATCAGCCCCAGCATTTT. This codes for CASSPGQGGNQPQHF.

This clone is medium-sized within its sample. The chain couples TRBV5-5 to TRBJ2-2, with D unclear. The CDR3 covers 15 residues. Between the trimmed V and J ends, which lost 5 bases and 5 bases, there was a span of 16 bases. Per the germline V gene, CDR1 is SGHKS and CDR2 is YYEKEE (reference sequence). CDR3 in amino acids: CASSIRVSPTGELFF. DNA of the CDR3: TGTGCCAGCAGTATCCGGGTGTCCCCGACCGGGGAGCTGTTTTTT.

J is TRBJ2-7 and V is TRBV5-1; TRBD2 might be the D (5 bases). The CDR3 runs 16 residues. The V end was cut by 9 bases, the J end by 0 bases, with 22 bases between. CDR1 is SGHRS, CDR2 YFSETQ, per germline. For the CDR3, the DNA is TGCGCCACCAAGACGGGATGGCCCGGGTCCTCCTACGAGCAGTACTTC. This sequence encodes CATKTGWPGSSYEQYF.

This chain uses TRBV28 with TRBJ2-5; D may be TRBD1 (7 bases). CDR1 and CDR2 from the germline V gene are MDHEN and SYDVKM. V was cut by 3 bases and J by 0 bases, with 11 bases left in between. The CDR3 sequence is 15 residues long. In DNA, the CDR3 is TGTGCCAGCAGTTTCCCAGGGGGGTACCAAGAGACCCAGTACTTC. As protein: CASSFPGGYQETQYF.

The V call is TRBV7-9, the J call TRBJ1-4; D might be TRBD1 (6 bases). Germline V lookup: CDR1 SEHNR, CDR2 FQNEAQ (reference sequence). The CDR3 loop spans 15 amino acids. V gave up 3 bases and J gave up 2 bases, with 10 bases separating them. The CDR3 DNA follows: TGTGCCAGCAGCTTTCAGGGGACCACTAATGAAAAACTGTTTTTT. It codes for CASSFQGTTNEKLFF.

The CDR3 DNA sequence: TGCGCCAAAGACAGGGGACAAACTAATGAAAAACTGTTTTTT. As protein: CAKDRGQTNEKLFF. This rearrangement joins TRBV10-1 to TRBJ1-4, with 8 bases identical to TRBD1. The CDR3 runs 14 residues. Germline values: CDR1 WNHNN, CDR2 SYGVQD (reference sequence). J gave up 1 base and V 10 bases, and 5 bases lay outside the gene matches.

This rearrangement joins TRBV5-1 to TRBJ2-4; TRBD1 agrees at 10 bases. The V gene end was trimmed by 6 bases and the J gene end by 8 bases; junction bases not matched to a gene: 5. The CDR3 totals 13 residues. Germline CDR1 reads SGHRS; CDR2 reads YFSETQ. CDR3 sequence (DNA): TGCGCCAGCAAGGAGACAGGGGGCGACATTCAGTACTTC. The encoded protein is CASKETGGDIQYF.

The gene calls are TRBV2 and TRBJ1-5; 7 positions agree with TRBD1. In germline, CDR1 is SNHLY, CDR2 FYNNEI. The CDR3 covers 13 residues. With V trimmed by 5 bases and J by 5 bases, 3 bases remained unmatched. Here the CDR3 DNA reads TGTGCCAGCAGTCGACAGGGCTATCAGCCCCAGCATTTT. Residues: CASSRQGYQPQHF.

The rearrangement links TRBV28 to TRBJ2-1; perhaps TRBD2 as D (5 bases). This CDR3 comprises 15 residues. Germline CDR1 reads MDHEN; CDR2 reads SYDVKM. Trimming stripped 2 bases from V and 6 bases from J, with 14 bases between. The CDR3 DNA follows: TGTGCCAGCAGTTTAAATTTTCGGGGAGTCAATGAGCAGTTCTTC. Translating it yields CASSLNFRGVNEQFF.

The V and J genes are TRBV6-6 and TRBJ2-3, with 9 bases matching TRBD1. Germline CDR1 is MNHNY and CDR2 is SVGAGI (reference sequence). V shed 8 bases, J shed 1 base, and the junction held 7 bases outside the gene matches. This CDR3 comprises 15 residues. The CDR3 nucleotides read TGTGCCAGCTATCAGGACAGGGGTCGCACAGATACGCAGTATTTT. Translated, it gives CASYQDRGRTDTQYF.

The rearrangement links TRBV5-1 to TRBJ2-1; TRBD2 agrees at 8 bases. V gave up 4 bases and J gave up 5 bases; unmatched junction bases: 14. This CDR3 region has 17 residues. Germline lookup yields CDR1 SGHRS and CDR2 YFSETQ. The CDR3 nucleotides read TGCGCCAGCAGCCGGGCGGTAGCGGGGATTTCCAACAATGAGCAGTTCTTC. Protein product: CASSRAVAGISNNEQFF.

J is TRBJ2-1 and V is TRBV7-9, with D maybe TRBD2 (6 bases). Germline V gene data show CDR1 as SEHNR and CDR2 as FQNEAQ (reference sequence). Trimming stripped 5 bases from V and 8 bases from J, with 22 bases between. This CDR3 is built from 16 residues. CDR3 in amino acids: CASSPDRGREFYEQFF. CDR3 DNA sequence: TGTGCCAGCAGCCCGGACCGAGGACGGGAGTTCTATGAGCAGTTCTTC.

The rearrangement links TRBV7-2 to TRBJ2-1, with 7 bases identical to TRBD2. The CDR3 contains 15 residues. V shed 8 bases and J 1 base; nucleotides not matched to a gene: 8. CDR1 is SGHTA, CDR2 FQGNSA, per germline. The CDR3 protein is CASGGGLLSYNEQFF. The CDR3 bases are TGTGCCAGCGGGGGAGGGCTGCTATCCTACAATGAGCAGTTCTTC.

The gene calls are TRBV5-1 and TRBJ2-3, with TRBD2 as a possible D gene (5 bases). This CDR3 has 12 amino acids. Germline CDR1 SGHRS, CDR2 YFSETQ. Trimming pared 3 bases from V and 6 bases from J, leaving 8 bases between. This CDR3 reads CASSSIADTQYF. DNA for the CDR3: TGCGCCAGCAGCTCCATAGCGGATACGCAGTATTTT.

J is TRBJ1-4 and V is TRBV5-6; D gene uncertain. The CDR3 covers 16 residues. V was trimmed by 0 bases and J by 6 bases, leaving 15 bases between them. CDR1 is SGHDT and CDR2 is YYEEEE in the germline V gene. Written as DNA, the CDR3 is TGTGCCAGCAGCTTGGCCTCGTGGCAGTCCGATGAAAAACTGTTTTTT. This gives the protein CASSLASWQSDEKLFF.

V usage is TRBV9 and J usage is TRBJ2-7; D might be TRBD2 (5 bases). CDR1 and CDR2 from the germline V gene are SGDLS and YYNGEE. This CDR3 region has 16 residues. Trimming took off 5 bases at V and 2 bases at J, with 20 bases between the two ends. The CDR3 DNA sequence: TGTGCCAGCAGTCCCGGGGATCCCATCTCCCCCTACGAGCAGTACTTC. Amino acid sequence: CASSPGDPISPYEQYF.

This chain joins TRBV5-6 and TRBJ1-2, with 8 bases matching TRBD1. Germline V gene sequence: CDR1 SGHDT, CDR2 YYEEEE. The CDR3 has 13 residues. After removal of 2 bases from V and 8 bases from J, the junction contained 5 bases not matched to a gene. CDR3 sequence: CASSFWTGMGYTF. CDR3 nucleotide sequence: TGTGCCAGCAGCTTCTGGACAGGGATGGGCTACACCTTC.

Sample share makes this clone large. J is TRBJ2-7 and V is TRBV2; 10 nucleotides align to TRBD1. Germline V gives CDR1 SNHLY, CDR2 FYNNEI. The J segment lost 4 bases and the V segment lost 3 bases, leaving 3 bases of the junction unmatched. CDR3 size: 14 residues. CDR3 region: CASSDRDRGYEQYF. Written as DNA, the CDR3 is TGTGCCAGCAGTGACAGGGACAGGGGATACGAGCAGTACTTC.

V gene TRBV9 combines with J gene TRBJ2-1; TRBD2 agrees at 9 bases. CDR3 length equals 15 residues. Germline V gene data show CDR1 as SGDLS and CDR2 as YYNGEE. V shed 4 bases, J shed 9 bases, and the junction held 11 bases outside the gene matches. The CDR3 sequence is CASSISGGRGGEQFF. The CDR3 DNA reads as TGTGCCAGCAGCATCAGCGGGGGGAGGGGAGGTGAGCAGTTCTTC.

The chain carries TRBV5-1 and TRBJ2-3, with 7 bases matching TRBD1. CDR1 SGHRS and CDR2 YFSETQ come from the germline V gene. V gave up 5 bases and J gave up 6 bases; unmatched junction bases: 3. The CDR3 has 12 amino acids. In DNA, the CDR3 is TGCGCCAGCAGAGGGGGCGGGGATACGCAGTATTTT. Translation gives CASRGGGDTQYF. The variable domain in full, with the rest retrieved from reference TRBV5-1 and TRBJ2-3, is KAGVTQTPRYLIKTRGQQVTLSCSPISGHRSVSWYQQTPGQGLQFLFEYFSETQRNKGNFPGRFSGRQFSNSRSEMNVSTLELGDSALYLCASRGGGDTQYFGPGTRLTVL.